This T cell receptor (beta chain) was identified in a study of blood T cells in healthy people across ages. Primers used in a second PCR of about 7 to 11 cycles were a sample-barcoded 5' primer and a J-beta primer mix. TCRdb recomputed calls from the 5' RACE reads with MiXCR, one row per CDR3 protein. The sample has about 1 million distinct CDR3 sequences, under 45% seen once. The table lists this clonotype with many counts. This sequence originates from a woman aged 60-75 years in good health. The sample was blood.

The CDR3 nucleotides read TGTGCCAGCACCTCCACAGGGGGGTTTAGATTCTACGAGCAGTACTTC. Translation gives CASTSTGGFRFYEQYF. V gene TRBV28 combines with J gene TRBJ2-7, with 8 bases that match TRBD1. Germline V gene data show CDR1 as MDHEN and CDR2 as SYDVKM. CDR3 length: 16 amino acids. V shed 7 bases and J 3 bases; nucleotides not matched to a gene: 14.